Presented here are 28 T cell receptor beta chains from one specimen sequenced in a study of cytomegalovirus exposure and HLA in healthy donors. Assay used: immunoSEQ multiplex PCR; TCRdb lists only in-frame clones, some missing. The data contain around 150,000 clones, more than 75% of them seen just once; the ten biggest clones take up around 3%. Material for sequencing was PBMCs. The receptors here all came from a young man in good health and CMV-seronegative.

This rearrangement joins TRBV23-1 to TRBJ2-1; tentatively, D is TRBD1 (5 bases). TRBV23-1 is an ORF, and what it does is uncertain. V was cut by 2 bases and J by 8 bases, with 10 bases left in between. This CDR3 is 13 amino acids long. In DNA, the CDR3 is TGCGCCAGCAGTCAACAGGACATCGATGAGCAGTTCTTC. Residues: CASSQQDIDEQFF.

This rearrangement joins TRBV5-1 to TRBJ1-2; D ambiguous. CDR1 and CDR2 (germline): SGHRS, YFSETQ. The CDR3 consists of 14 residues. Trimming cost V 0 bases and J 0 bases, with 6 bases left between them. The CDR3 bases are TGCGCCAGCAGCTTGGTATTAGCTAACTATGGCTACACCTTC. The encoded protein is CASSLVLANYGYTF.

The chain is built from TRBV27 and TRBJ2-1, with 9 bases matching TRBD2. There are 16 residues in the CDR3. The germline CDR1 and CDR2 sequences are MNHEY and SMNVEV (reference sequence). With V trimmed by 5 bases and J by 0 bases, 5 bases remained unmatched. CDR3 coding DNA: TGTGCCAGCAGTACCGGGACTAGCAGCTCCTACAATGAGCAGTTCTTC. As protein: CASSTGTSSSYNEQFF.

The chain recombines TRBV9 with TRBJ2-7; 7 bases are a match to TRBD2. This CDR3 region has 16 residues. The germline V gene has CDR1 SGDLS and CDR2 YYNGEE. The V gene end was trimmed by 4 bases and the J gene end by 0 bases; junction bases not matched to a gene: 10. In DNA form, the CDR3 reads TGTGCCAGCAGCACCGTGGGGGGGGTCCACTCCTACGAGCAGTACGTC. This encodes CASSTVGGVHSYEQYV.

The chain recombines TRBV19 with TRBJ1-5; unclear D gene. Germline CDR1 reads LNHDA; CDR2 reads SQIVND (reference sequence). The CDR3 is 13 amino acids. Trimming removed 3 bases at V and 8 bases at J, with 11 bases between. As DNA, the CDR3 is TGTGCCAGTAGTATGGACCGGGAAAAGCCCCAGCATTTT. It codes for CASSMDREKPQHF.

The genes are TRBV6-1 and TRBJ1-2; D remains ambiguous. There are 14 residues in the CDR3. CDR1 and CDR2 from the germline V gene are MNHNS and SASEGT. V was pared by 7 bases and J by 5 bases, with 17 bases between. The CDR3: CASTSDTGWYGYTF. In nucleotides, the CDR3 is TGTGCCAGCACTTCTGACACTGGGTGGTATGGCTACACCTTC.

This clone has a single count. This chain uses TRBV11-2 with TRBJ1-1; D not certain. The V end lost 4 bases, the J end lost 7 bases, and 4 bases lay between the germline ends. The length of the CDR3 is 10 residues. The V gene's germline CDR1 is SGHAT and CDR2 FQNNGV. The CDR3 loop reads CASSSYEAFF. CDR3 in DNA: TGTGCCAGCAGCTCTTATGAAGCTTTCTTT.

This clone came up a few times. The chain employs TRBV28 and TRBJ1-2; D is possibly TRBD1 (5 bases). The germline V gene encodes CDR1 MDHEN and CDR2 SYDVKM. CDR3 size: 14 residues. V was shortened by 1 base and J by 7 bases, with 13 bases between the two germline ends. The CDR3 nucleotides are TGTGCCAGCAGTTTATCTGGAGGGGAGGGTGGCTACACCTTC. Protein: CASSLSGGEGGYTF.

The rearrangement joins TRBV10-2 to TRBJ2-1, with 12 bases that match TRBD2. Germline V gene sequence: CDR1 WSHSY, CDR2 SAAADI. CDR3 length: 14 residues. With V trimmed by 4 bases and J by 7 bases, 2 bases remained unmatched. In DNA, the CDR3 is TGCGCCAGCAGTGGACTAGCGGGGGCGAATGAGCAGTTCTTC. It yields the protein CASSGLAGANEQFF.

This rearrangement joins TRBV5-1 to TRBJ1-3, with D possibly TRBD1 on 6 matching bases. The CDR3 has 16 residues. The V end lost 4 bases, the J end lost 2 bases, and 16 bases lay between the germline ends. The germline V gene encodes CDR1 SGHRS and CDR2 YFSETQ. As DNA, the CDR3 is TGCGCCAGCAGCCCCGGTGGGGGCTGGCCTGGAAACACCATATATTTT. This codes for CASSPGGGWPGNTIYF.

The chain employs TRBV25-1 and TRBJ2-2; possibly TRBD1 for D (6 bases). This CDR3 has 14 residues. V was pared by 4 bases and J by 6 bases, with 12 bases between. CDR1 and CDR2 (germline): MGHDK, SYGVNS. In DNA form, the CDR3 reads TGTGCCAGCAGTGGGACCAGGGGCTCCGGGGAGCTGTTTTTT. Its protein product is CASSGTRGSGELFF.

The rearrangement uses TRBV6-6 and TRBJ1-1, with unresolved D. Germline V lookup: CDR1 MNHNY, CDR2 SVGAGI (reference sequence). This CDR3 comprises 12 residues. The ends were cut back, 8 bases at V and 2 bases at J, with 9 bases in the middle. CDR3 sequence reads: CASSRINTEAFF. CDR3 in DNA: TGTGCCAGCTCCAGAATTAACACTGAAGCTTTCTTT.

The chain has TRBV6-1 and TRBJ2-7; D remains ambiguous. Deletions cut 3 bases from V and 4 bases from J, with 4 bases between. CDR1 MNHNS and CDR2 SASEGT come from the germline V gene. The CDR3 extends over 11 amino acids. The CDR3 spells CASSDRYEQYV. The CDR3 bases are TGTGCCAGCAGTGACAGGTACGAGCAGTACGTC.

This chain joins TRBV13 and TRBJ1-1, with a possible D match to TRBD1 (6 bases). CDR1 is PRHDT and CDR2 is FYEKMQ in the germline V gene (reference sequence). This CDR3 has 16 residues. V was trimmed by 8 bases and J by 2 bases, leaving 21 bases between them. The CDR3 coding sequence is TGTGCCAGCGGACCCGCGAAGGGGGGGGCAAACACTGAAGCTTTCTTT. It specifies CASGPAKGGANTEAFF.

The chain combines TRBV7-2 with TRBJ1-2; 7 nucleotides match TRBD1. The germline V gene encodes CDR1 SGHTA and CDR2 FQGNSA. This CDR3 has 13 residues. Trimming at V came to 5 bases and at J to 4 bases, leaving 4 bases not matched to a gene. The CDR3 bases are TGTGCCAGCAGCCCTGACAGGGCCTATGGCTACACCTTC. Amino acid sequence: CASSPDRAYGYTF.

The CDR3 DNA follows: TGTGCCAGCAGCTTGGGGGGACTCGAGGAAAAACTGTTTTTT. Its protein is CASSLGGLEEKLFF. The J gene is TRBJ1-4, the V gene TRBV5-6, with D perhaps TRBD1 (5 bases). In germline, CDR1 is SGHDT, CDR2 YYEEEE. V was cut by 0 bases and J by 8 bases, with 11 bases left in between. The CDR3 sequence is 14 residues long.

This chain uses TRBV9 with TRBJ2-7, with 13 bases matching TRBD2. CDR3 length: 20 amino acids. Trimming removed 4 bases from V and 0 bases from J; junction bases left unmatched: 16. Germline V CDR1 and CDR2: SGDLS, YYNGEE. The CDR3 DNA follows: TGTGCCAGCAGCCCTCGCCTTGGGGGGACTAGCGGGACTCCCTCCTACGAGCAGTACTTC. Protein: CASSPRLGGTSGTPSYEQYF.

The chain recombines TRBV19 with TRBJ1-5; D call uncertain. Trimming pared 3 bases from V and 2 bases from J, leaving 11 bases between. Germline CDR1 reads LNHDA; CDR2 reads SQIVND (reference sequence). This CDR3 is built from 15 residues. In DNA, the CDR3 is TGTGCCAGTAGTATTGGAAAAGAGGGCAATCAGCCCCAGCATTTT. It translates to CASSIGKEGNQPQHF. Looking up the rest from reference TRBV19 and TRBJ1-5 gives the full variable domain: DGGITQSPKYLFRKEGQNVTLSCEQNLNHDAMYWYRQDPGQGLRLIYYSQIVNDFQKGDIAEGYSVSREKKESFPLTVTSAQKNPTAFYLCASSIGKEGNQPQHFGDGTRLSIL.

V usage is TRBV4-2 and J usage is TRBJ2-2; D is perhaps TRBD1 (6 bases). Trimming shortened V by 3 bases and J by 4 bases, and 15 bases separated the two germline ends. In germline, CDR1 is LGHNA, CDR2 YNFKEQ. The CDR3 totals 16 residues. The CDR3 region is CASSQATGLGTGELFF. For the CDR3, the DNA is TGTGCCAGCAGCCAGGCAACAGGGTTGGGCACCGGGGAGCTGTTTTTT.

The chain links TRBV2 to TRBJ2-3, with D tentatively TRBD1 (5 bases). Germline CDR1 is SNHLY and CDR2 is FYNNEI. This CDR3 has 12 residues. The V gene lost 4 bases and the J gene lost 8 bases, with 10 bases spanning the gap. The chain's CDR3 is CASSVGAGTQYF. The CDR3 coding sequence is TGTGCCAGCAGTGTAGGGGCAGGTACGCAGTATTTT.

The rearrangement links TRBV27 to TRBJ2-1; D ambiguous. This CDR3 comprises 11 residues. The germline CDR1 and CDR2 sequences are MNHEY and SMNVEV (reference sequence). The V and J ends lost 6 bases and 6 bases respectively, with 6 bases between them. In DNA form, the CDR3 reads TGTGCCAGCAGGAGGAGCAATGAGCAGTTCTTC. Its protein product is CASRRSNEQFF.

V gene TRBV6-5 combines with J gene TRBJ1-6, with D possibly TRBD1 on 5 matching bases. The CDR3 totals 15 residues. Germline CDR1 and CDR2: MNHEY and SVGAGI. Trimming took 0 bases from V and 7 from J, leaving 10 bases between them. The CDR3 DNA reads TGTGCCAGCAGTTACTCGACAGTTGCGAATTCACCCCTCCACTTT. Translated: CASSYSTVANSPLHF.

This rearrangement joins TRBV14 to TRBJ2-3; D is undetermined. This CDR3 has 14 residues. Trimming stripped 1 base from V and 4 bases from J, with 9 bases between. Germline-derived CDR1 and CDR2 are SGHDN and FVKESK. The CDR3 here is CASSQVLVADTQYF. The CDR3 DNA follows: TGTGCCAGCAGCCAAGTGCTAGTGGCAGATACGCAGTATTTT.

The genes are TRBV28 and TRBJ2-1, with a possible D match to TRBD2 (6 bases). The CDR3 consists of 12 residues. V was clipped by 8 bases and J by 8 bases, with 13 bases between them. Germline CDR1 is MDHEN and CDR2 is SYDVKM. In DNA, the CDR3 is TGTGCCAGCGCCCGGACGGGGGATGAGCAGTTCTTC. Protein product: CASARTGDEQFF.

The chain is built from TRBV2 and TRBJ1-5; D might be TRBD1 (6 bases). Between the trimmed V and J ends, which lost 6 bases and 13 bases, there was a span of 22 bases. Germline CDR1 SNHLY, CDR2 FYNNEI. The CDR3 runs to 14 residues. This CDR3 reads CASSDRGTSWFQHF. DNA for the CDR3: TGTGCCAGCAGCGACCGAGGGACAAGTTGGTTTCAGCATTTT.

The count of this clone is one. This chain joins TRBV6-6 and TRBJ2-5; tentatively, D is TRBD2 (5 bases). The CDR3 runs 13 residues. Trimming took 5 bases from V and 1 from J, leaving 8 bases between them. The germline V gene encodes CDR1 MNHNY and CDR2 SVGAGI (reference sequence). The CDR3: CASSLRGQETQYF. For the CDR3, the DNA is TGTGCCAGCAGTCTTCGGGGCCAAGAGACCCAGTACTTC.

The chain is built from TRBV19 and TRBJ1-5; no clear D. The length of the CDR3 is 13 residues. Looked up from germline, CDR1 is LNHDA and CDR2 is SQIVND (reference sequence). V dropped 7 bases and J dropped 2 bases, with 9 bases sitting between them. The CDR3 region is CASTNRGNQPQHF. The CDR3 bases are TGTGCCAGTACCAACCGGGGCAATCAGCCCCAGCATTTT.

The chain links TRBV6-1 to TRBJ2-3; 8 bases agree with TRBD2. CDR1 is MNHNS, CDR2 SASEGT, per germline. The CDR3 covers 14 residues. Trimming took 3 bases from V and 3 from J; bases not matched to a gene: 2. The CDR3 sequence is CASSDGGATDTQYF. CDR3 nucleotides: TGTGCCAGCAGTGACGGGGGGGCAACAGATACGCAGTATTTT.